This T cell receptor beta chain was observed in a study of blood T cell repertoires in COVID-19. Recovered Cohort 3 donors showed two negative PCRs, clearance, or symptom resolution. The V and J ends lost 2 bases and 2 bases, in that order; junction bases with no gene match: 3. Per germline, CDR1 SGHTA and CDR2 FQGNSA. CDR3 size: 14 residues. The data were produced by immunoSEQ multiplex PCR, yet TCRdb's version contains in-frame clones alone and is incomplete. The sample shows some 300,000 clones, about 90% of them seen only once. The chain links TRBV7-2 to TRBJ2-7; 7 nucleotides line up with TRBD1. Sequenced: PBMCs or T cells enriched from blood (not recorded which). This TCR derives from a woman in her twenties or thirties who had recovered from COVID-19. CDR3 sequence (DNA): TGTGCCAGCAGCTTAAGACAGGGCCCCTACGAGCAGTACTTC. Protein: CASSLRQGPYEQYF.